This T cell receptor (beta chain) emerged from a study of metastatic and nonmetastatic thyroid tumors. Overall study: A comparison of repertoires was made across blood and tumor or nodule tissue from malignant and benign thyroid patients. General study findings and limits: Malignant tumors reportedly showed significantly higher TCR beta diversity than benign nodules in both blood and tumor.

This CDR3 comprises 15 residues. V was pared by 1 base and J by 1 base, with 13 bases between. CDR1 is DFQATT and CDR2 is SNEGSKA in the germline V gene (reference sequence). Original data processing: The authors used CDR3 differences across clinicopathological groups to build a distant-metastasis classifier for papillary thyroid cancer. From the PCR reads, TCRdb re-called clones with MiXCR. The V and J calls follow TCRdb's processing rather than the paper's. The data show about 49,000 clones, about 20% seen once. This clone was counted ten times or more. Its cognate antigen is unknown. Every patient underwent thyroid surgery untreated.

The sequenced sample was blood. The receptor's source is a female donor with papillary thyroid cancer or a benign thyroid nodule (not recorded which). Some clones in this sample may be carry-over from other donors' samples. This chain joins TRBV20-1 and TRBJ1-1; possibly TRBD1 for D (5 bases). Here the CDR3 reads CSARAFGGRNTEAFF. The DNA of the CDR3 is TGCAGTGCTAGAGCCTTCGGGGGAAGGAACACTGAAGCTTTCTTT.